The clone carrying this T cell receptor (beta chain) was observed a handful of times. The antigen is not known. This sample stems from a study of T cells in Graves' hyperthyroidism and ophthalmopathy. Study information: Peripheral blood was drawn at first diagnosis, prior to all treatment.

General study results and limits: Also found in blood were most expanded thyroid clonotypes above 0.001.

RNA transcripts yielded amplified TCR beta CDR3 regions. Primed by the HTBI set, a first-round RT-PCR was run on the TCR CDR3. Via MiXCR, TCRdb re-called the multiplex PCR reads, giving one row per CDR3 protein. The repertoire holds around 500,000 distinct CDR3 sequences, with around a fifth as singletons. CDR3 length equals 13 residues. Germline CDR1 SGHAT, CDR2 FQNNGV. V lost 0 bases, J lost 4 bases, and 6 bases lay in between. Input material: blood. The chain employs TRBV11-2 and TRBJ1-2; no firm D call. The TCR originated in a woman in her seventies with Graves' ophthalmopathy. This CDR3 is CASSLEEIYGYTF. CDR3 nucleotide sequence: TGTGCCAGCAGCTTAGAGGAGATCTATGGCTACACCTTC.